These 18 T cell receptor beta chains came from one sample sequenced in a study of T cell changes during pregnancy in multiple sclerosis. TCRdb's table, derived via immunoSEQ multiplex PCR, lists solely in-frame clones and lacks some. Among 35,000 to 55,000 clones, around 89% were seen once, and the ten largest hold roughly 1.2%. The material sequenced was CD4+ T cells from peripheral blood mononuclear cells, taken after pregnancy. Every receptor here comes from a female donor with multiple sclerosis, enrolled in a pregnancy study.

The CDR3 DNA reads as TGTGCCAGCAGAGCCCCAACCTCCTACGAGCAGTACTTC. Translation gives CASRAPTSYEQYF. V and J are TRBV28 and TRBJ2-7, with no clear D. The V gene's germline CDR1 is MDHEN and CDR2 SYDVKM. Deletions cut 6 bases from V and 0 bases from J, with 9 bases between. The CDR3 sequence is 13 residues long. The variable domain in full, with the rest retrieved from reference TRBV28 and TRBJ2-7, is DVKVTQSSRYLVKRTGEKVFLECVQDMDHENMFWYRQDPGLGLRLIYFSYDVKMKEKGDIPEGYSVSREKKERFSLILESASTNQTSMYLCASRAPTSYEQYFGPGTRLTVT.

The V gene is TRBV5-1, the J gene TRBJ2-3, with 10 bases identical to TRBD2. The germline V gene encodes CDR1 SGHRS and CDR2 YFSETQ. The CDR3 is 15 residues long. V was clipped by 4 bases and J by 2 bases; unmatched bases: 4. CDR3 protein: CASSPGTSVTDTQYF. The DNA for the CDR3 is TGCGCCAGCAGCCCCGGGACTAGCGTCACAGATACGCAGTATTTT.

This chain links TRBV2 with TRBJ2-7, with 9 bases aligning to TRBD2. The germline V gene encodes CDR1 SNHLY and CDR2 FYNNEI. The CDR3 extends over 14 amino acids. V dropped 7 bases and J dropped 3; count of bases not matched to a gene: 7. Written as DNA, the CDR3 is TGTGCCAGCACCTGGACTAGCGACCACTACGAGCAGTACTTC. This gives the protein CASTWTSDHYEQYF.

The J gene is TRBJ2-1, the V gene TRBV5-1; 7 bases map to TRBD1. Germline lookup yields CDR1 SGHRS and CDR2 YFSETQ. This CDR3 region has 16 residues. With V trimmed by 4 bases and J by 0 bases, 7 bases remained unmatched. The CDR3, as DNA: TGCGCCAGCAGCCTCGGACAGGCCAGCTCCTACAATGAGCAGTTCTTC. Encoded protein: CASSLGQASSYNEQFF.

The chain is built from TRBV7-2 and TRBJ1-4; D remains ambiguous. This CDR3 is 12 amino acids long. With 4 bases removed from V and 5 bases from J, the gap between germline ends came to 5 bases. The germline V gene encodes CDR1 SGHTA and CDR2 FQGNSA. The CDR3 region has the DNA TGTGCCAGCAGCTCCCTAAATGAAAAACTGTTTTTT. This translates into CASSSLNEKLFF.

Written as DNA, the CDR3 is TGTGCCAGCAGTGGGAGCCAGCTTAATTCTGGAAACACCATATATTTT. This encodes CASSGSQLNSGNTIYF. The chain combines TRBV25-1 with TRBJ1-3; D not resolved. Trimming took 4 bases from V and 1 from J, leaving 14 bases between them. The V gene's germline CDR1 is MGHDK and CDR2 SYGVNS. The CDR3 covers 16 residues.

This chain links TRBV12-5 with TRBJ2-3; D unclear. Trimming cost V 0 bases and J 0 bases, with 16 bases left between them. This CDR3 is 18 amino acids long. Germline lookup yields CDR1 LGHNT and CDR2 FRNRAP. CDR3 DNA sequence: TGTGCTAGTGGTTTGGTAATATCGGCGGTTGGGAGCACAGATACGCAGTATTTT. Protein sequence: CASGLVISAVGSTDTQYF.

The CDR3 DNA is TGTGCCAGCAGCCCGATAGCGGTAAAAAATTACAATGAGCAGTTCTTC. Amino acids: CASSPIAVKNYNEQFF. This sequence joins TRBV4-2 and TRBJ2-1; D is possibly TRBD2 (6 bases). This CDR3 comprises 16 residues. With 4 bases removed from V and 4 bases from J, the gap between germline ends came to 17 bases. Germline-derived CDR1 and CDR2 are LGHNA and YNFKEQ.

The V gene is TRBV6-6, the J gene TRBJ1-5; D perhaps matches TRBD1 (6 bases). This CDR3 contains 14 residues. V gave up 6 bases and J gave up 4 bases, with 13 bases separating them. Germline V gene lookup returns CDR1 MNHNY and CDR2 SVGAGI (reference sequence). CDR3 sequence (DNA): TGTGCCAGCAGGGACGGGACATTTAATCAGCCCCAGCATTTT. It encodes CASRDGTFNQPQHF.

A word on this clone: The same CDR3 can be traced to other DNA sequences in this sample. This chain joins TRBV12-5 and TRBJ2-7; D ambiguous. The V gene lost 5 bases and the J gene lost 3 bases, with 5 bases spanning the gap. Germline-derived CDR1 and CDR2 are LGHNT and FRNRAP. There are 11 residues in the CDR3. The CDR3 here is CASGTYYEQYF. As DNA, the CDR3 is TGTGCTAGTGGTACTTACTACGAGCAGTACTTC.

V is TRBV7-8 and J is TRBJ2-7, with a tentative D call TRBD1 (6 bases). V gave up 2 bases and J gave up 0 bases, with 17 bases separating them. From germline, CDR1 is SGHVS and CDR2 FQNEAQ. CDR3 length equals 17 residues. CDR3 bases: TGTGCCAGCAGCTTAAATAGGGGGTCCTCCCTCTCCTACGAGCAGTACTTC. Amino acid sequence: CASSLNRGSSLSYEQYF.

The rearrangement links TRBV5-1 to TRBJ2-3, with 9 bases aligning to TRBD1. Trimming removed 3 bases from V and 3 bases from J; junction bases left unmatched: 2. CDR1 SGHRS and CDR2 YFSETQ come from the germline V gene. This CDR3 comprises 14 residues. The CDR3 loop reads CASSSGTGTDTQYF. The CDR3 region has the DNA TGCGCCAGCAGCTCCGGGACAGGGACAGATACGCAGTATTTT. Supplemented by reference TRBV5-1 and TRBJ2-3, the full variable domain reads KAGVTQTPRYLIKTRGQQVTLSCSPISGHRSVSWYQQTPGQGLQFLFEYFSETQRNKGNFPGRFSGRQFSNSRSEMNVSTLELGDSALYLCASSSGTGTDTQYFGPGTRLTVL.

This clone appeared once. In DNA, the CDR3 is TGTGCCAGCAGCCGGACAGGGGGCGGGGGCTACACCTTC. Translated, it gives CASSRTGGGGYTF. J is TRBJ1-2 and V is TRBV5-6; 11 bases match TRBD1. The germline gives CDR1 SGHDT, CDR2 YYEEEE. The trim removed 4 bases at V and 8 bases at J, leaving 4 bases unmatched. CDR3 length equals 13 residues.

This clone was counted a few times. CDR3 bases: TGTGCGGTAACAAGTAACTACGAGCAGTACTTC. Residues: CAVTSNYEQYF. V is TRBV28 and J is TRBJ2-7; D is uncertain. This CDR3 is built from 11 residues. Germline V gene data show CDR1 as MDHEN and CDR2 as SYDVKM. The variable domain in full, with the rest retrieved from reference TRBV28 and TRBJ2-7, is DVKVTQSSRYLVKRTGEKVFLECVQDMDHENMFWYRQDPGLGLRLIYFSYDVKMKEKGDIPEGYSVSREKKERFSLILESASTNQTSMYLCAVTSNYEQYFGPGTRLTVT.

V usage is TRBV7-9 and J usage is TRBJ2-7, with 9 bases lining up with TRBD1. J was trimmed by 6 bases and V by 4 bases; bases with no gene match: 7. CDR3 length: 14 amino acids. CDR1 and CDR2 from the germline V gene are SEHNR and FQNEAQ (reference sequence). In nucleotides, the CDR3 is TGTGCCAGCAGCTCTCCGGGACAGGGAACCGAGCAGTACTTC. It codes for CASSSPGQGTEQYF.

The chain couples TRBV4-1 to TRBJ2-2; 8 bases fit TRBD2. Germline V gene data show CDR1 as MGHRA and CDR2 as YSYEKL. Trimming removed 0 bases from V and 0 bases from J; junction bases left unmatched: 0. The CDR3 has 16 residues. The CDR3 nucleotides read TGCGCCAGCAGCCAAGAGGGACTAGCGAACACCGGGGAGCTGTTTTTT. Translation: CASSQEGLANTGELFF.

The rearrangement uses TRBV5-1 and TRBJ1-4; D might be TRBD1 (5 bases). CDR3 length: 17 amino acids. Deletions cut 0 bases from V and 3 bases from J, with 15 bases between. Per the germline V gene, CDR1 is SGHRS and CDR2 is YFSETQ. In DNA form, the CDR3 reads TGCGCCAGCAGCTTGGTTCTCGGGGGTAGGGCTAATGAAAAACTGTTTTTT. It codes for CASSLVLGGRANEKLFF. Looking up the rest from reference TRBV5-1 and TRBJ1-4 gives the full variable domain: KAGVTQTPRYLIKTRGQQVTLSCSPISGHRSVSWYQQTPGQGLQFLFEYFSETQRNKGNFPGRFSGRQFSNSRSEMNVSTLELGDSALYLCASSLVLGGRANEKLFFGSGTQLSVL.

The CDR3: CASSQAAWSYGYTF. In nucleotides, the CDR3 is TGTGCCAGCAGCCAAGCAGCCTGGAGCTATGGCTACACCTTC. The rearrangement uses TRBV14 and TRBJ1-2; D not resolved. The CDR3 totals 14 residues. The germline V gene encodes CDR1 SGHDN and CDR2 FVKESK. V lost 1 base and J 4 bases, leaving 10 bases between the germline ends.